The clone carrying this TCR beta chain was detected only a few times. Its specificity is unknown. At the DNA level, this CDR3 is encoded by other sequences in the same sample as well. Based on CD45RO/CCR7/CD25/CD127/CD95/CD27, CD4+ regulatory, stem cell-like memory, naive and central memory cells were sorted. Sequenced material consisted of expressed TCRB transcripts (all of the isolated RNA was reverse transcribed). The repertoire was sequenced with immunoSEQ multiplex PCR; TCRdb's copy has only in-frame clones and lacks some. The table has hundreds of thousands of clones, over 12% seen once. The sample comes from a study of beta chain features in type 1 diabetes. General study results and limits: For patients, the naive, central memory and Treg TCRB repertoires appeared more alike than for healthy donors. For TCRB rearrangement, an influence of HLA type remained unresolved here. All four CD4+ subsets from Type 1 diabetes patients carried moderately but significantly shorter TCRB CDR3s. For type 1 diabetes patients, VDJ junctions showed fewer insertions and more deletions.

The sample consisted of naive CD4+ T cells from blood. The source of this sequence is a man between 18 and 35 years old with type 1 diabetes.

The CDR3: CASSLVGTDTQYF. Here the CDR3 DNA reads TGCGCCAGCAGCTTAGTAGGCACAGATACGCAGTATTTT. The gene calls are TRBV5-1 and TRBJ2-3; D not resolved. The CDR3 totals 13 residues. Per germline, CDR1 SGHRS and CDR2 YFSETQ. Trimming removed 2 bases at V and 1 base at J, with 5 bases between. Full variable domain (remainder filled in from reference TRBV5-1 and TRBJ2-3): KAGVTQTPRYLIKTRGQQVTLSCSPISGHRSVSWYQQTPGQGLQFLFEYFSETQRNKGNFPGRFSGRQFSNSRSEMNVSTLELGDSALYLCASSLVGTDTQYFGPGTRLTVL.